This T cell receptor beta chain is drawn from a study of cytomegalovirus exposure and HLA in healthy donors. The study, taken as a whole, reports: Published work reported that the classifier diagnosed cytomegalovirus status with high specificity and sensitivity. A later analysis linked 16,951 TCR beta sequences to HLA alleles at 0.05 false discovery rate.

The primer mix had 60 Vbeta and 13 Jbeta primers. Using immunoSEQ multiplex PCR, the repertoire was profiled, and TCRdb retains in-frame clones only, with some absent. The sample yields 120,000 to 150,000 clones, roughly 65% seen once. From germline, CDR1 is MNHEY and CDR2 SMNVEV (reference sequence). This CDR3 has 14 residues. Trimming removed 6 bases from V and 0 bases from J, with 11 bases in between. As concerns this clone: The antigen is unknown.

V is TRBV27 and J is TRBJ2-5; D perhaps matches TRBD1 (5 bases). Sample: PBMCs. This TCR derives from a man between 60 and 70 years old in good health and CMV-seronegative. The CDR3 DNA follows: TGTGCCAGCAGCTTCGCAGGGTACCAAGAGACCCAGTACTTC. Its translation: CASSFAGYQETQYF.